This passage covers 30 T cell receptor beta chains from one sample sequenced in a study of CD8 T cell repertoires and HIV-1 epitope variants. Produced via immunoSEQ multiplex PCR; TCRdb's table is partial and in-frame only. Of some 100,000 clones listed, roughly 81% were seen once; the top ten hold more than 25%. Input material: uncultured baseline CD8+ T cells from peripheral blood mononuclear cells (PBMCs). The receptors were sampled from a male donor with HIV.

In this sample, this clone turned up a few times. V usage is TRBV6-6 and J usage is TRBJ1-4; D unresolved. CDR3 length: 16 amino acids. The V end lost 0 bases, the J end lost 0 bases, and 8 bases lay between the germline ends. Germline lookup yields CDR1 MNHNY and CDR2 SVGAGI (reference sequence). The CDR3 loop is CASSYSIPSTNEKLFF. Here the CDR3 DNA reads TGTGCCAGCAGTTACTCGATCCCTTCAACTAATGAAAAACTGTTTTTT.

This clone was seen a single time. The rearrangement links TRBV21-1 to TRBJ1-3. TRBV21-1 is a pseudogene segment. The CDR3 spans 17 residues. The DNA of the CDR3 is TGTGCCAGCAGCAAGTGGCTCAAGGGTCCCTCTGGAAACACCATATATTTT. Protein sequence: CASSKWLKGPSGNTIYF.

The rearrangement joins TRBV19 to TRBJ2-7; D is ambiguous. CDR1 is LNHDA, CDR2 SQIVND, per germline (reference sequence). This CDR3 has 14 amino acids. The V and J ends lost 4 bases and 6 bases respectively, with 16 bases between them. CDR3 coding DNA: TGTGCCAGTAGTACCGGACCGGCAGCAACCGAGCAGTACTTC. Its translation: CASSTGPAATEQYF.

This clone showed up just a few times. The chain recombines TRBV15 with TRBJ1-1, with D tentatively TRBD1 (5 bases). The CDR3 is 14 residues long. V dropped 0 bases and J dropped 12 bases, with 17 bases sitting between them. Germline CDR1 and CDR2: LNHNV and YYDKDF (reference sequence). The CDR3 DNA reads as TGTGCCACCAGCAGAGATCGGGCTGCAGGGCGTTCTTTCTTT. It translates to CATSRDRAAGRSFF.

V usage is TRBV18 and J usage is TRBJ2-7; TRBD2 might be the D (7 bases). This CDR3 comprises 14 residues. The germline CDR1 and CDR2 sequences are KGHSH and LQKENI. With 6 bases removed from V and 9 bases from J, the gap between germline ends came to 21 bases. The CDR3 nucleotides are TGTGCCAGCTCCCCCACAGGGCGGGGGAAAGGGCAGTACTTC. It encodes CASSPTGRGKGQYF. The full variable domain, in which reference TRBV18 and TRBJ2-7 provide the parts outside the CDR3, is NAGVMQNPRHLVRRRGQEARLRCSPMKGHSHVYWYRQLPEEGLKFMVYLQKENIIDESGMPKERFSAEFPKEGPSILRIQQVVRGDSAAYFCASSPTGRGKGQYFGPGTRLTVT.

In the case of this clone: Additional DNA sequences in this sample encode the identical CDR3. V usage is TRBV7-2 and J usage is TRBJ2-5, with D possibly TRBD2 on 6 matching bases. Germline assignment: CDR1 SGHTA and CDR2 FQGNSA. The CDR3 totals 16 residues. The V and J ends lost 2 bases and 2 bases respectively, with 15 bases between them. For the CDR3, the DNA is TGTGCCAGCAGCTTAACCGGCCGTCGGGGGCAAGAGACCCAGTACTTC. It specifies CASSLTGRRGQETQYF.

The chain is built from TRBV6-1 and TRBJ1-2, with D possibly being TRBD1 (6 bases). The CDR3 covers 17 residues. Trimming shortened V by 2 bases and J by 4 bases, and 20 bases separated the two germline ends. Germline lookup yields CDR1 MNHNS and CDR2 SASEGT. CDR3 sequence: CASSETSPSDRGYGYTF. Here the CDR3 DNA reads TGTGCCAGCAGTGAAACCTCACCCTCGGACAGAGGCTATGGCTACACCTTC.

The CDR3 sequence: CASSPRMGLFRQETQYF. In DNA, the CDR3 is TGTGCCAGCAGCCCTAGGATGGGACTATTCCGACAAGAGACCCAGTACTTC. The rearrangement links TRBV13 to TRBJ2-5; 7 bases are a match to TRBD2. V shed 5 bases and J 2 bases; nucleotides not matched to a gene: 14. Germline-derived CDR1 and CDR2 are PRHDT and FYEKMQ (reference sequence). The CDR3 covers 17 residues. Supplemented by reference TRBV13 and TRBJ2-5, the full variable domain reads AAGVIQSPRHLIKEKRETATLKCYPIPRHDTVYWYQQGPGQDPQFLISFYEKMQSDKGSIPDRFSAQQFSDYHSELNMSSLELGDSALYFCASSPRMGLFRQETQYFGPGTRLLVL.

J is TRBJ2-1 and V is TRBV19; no firm D call. Trimming left V 5 bases short and J 0 bases short, with 11 bases between. Germline assignment: CDR1 LNHDA and CDR2 SQIVND (reference sequence). The CDR3 totals 15 residues. DNA of the CDR3: TGTGCCAGTAGTTTAACCTTGAGCTCCTACAATGAGCAGTTCTTC. It is translated as CASSLTLSSYNEQFF.

The rearrangement joins TRBV5-1 to TRBJ2-1, with a tentative D call TRBD2 (6 bases). CDR1 and CDR2 from the germline V gene are SGHRS and YFSETQ. The CDR3 loop spans 14 amino acids. V lost 0 bases and J lost 6, with 10 bases in between. Here the CDR3 reads CASSLGLEGNEQFF. DNA of the CDR3: TGCGCCAGCAGCTTGGGGCTGGAGGGCAATGAGCAGTTCTTC.

The chain uses TRBV6-6 and TRBJ2-7; 7 nucleotides line up with TRBD2. V shed 2 bases and J 0 bases; nucleotides not matched to a gene: 4. CDR3 size: 15 residues. Per germline, CDR1 MNHNY and CDR2 SVGAGI (reference sequence). The CDR3 spells CASSYVASGSYEQYF. CDR3 coding DNA: TGTGCCAGCAGTTACGTGGCTAGCGGCTCCTACGAGCAGTACTTC.

In regard to this clone: The sample carries other DNA sequences with the same CDR3. This sequence joins TRBV18 and TRBJ2-5, with no clear D. The V and J ends lost 2 bases and 4 bases respectively, with 5 bases between them. Per the germline V gene, CDR1 is KGHSH and CDR2 is LQKENI. CDR3 length equals 12 residues. The chain's CDR3 is CASSPLGETQYF. The CDR3 DNA follows: TGTGCCAGCTCACCATTAGGAGAGACCCAGTACTTC.

The chain has TRBV6-6 and TRBJ1-6; 9 bases align to TRBD1. V lost 4 bases, J lost 8 bases, and 6 bases stayed unmatched. CDR3 length equals 15 residues. Germline loops: CDR1 MNHNY, CDR2 SVGAGI (reference sequence). The CDR3 DNA follows: TGTGCCAGCAGTTTGTCGGGACAGGGATATTCACCCCTCCACTTT. Translated: CASSLSGQGYSPLHF.

The J gene is TRBJ1-5, the V gene TRBV6-1, with TRBD1 matching 8 bases. J lost 10 bases, V lost 2 bases, and 13 bases had no gene match. The CDR3 is 16 residues long. CDR1 is MNHNS, CDR2 SASEGT, per germline. CDR3 nucleotides: TGTGCCAGCAGTGAACCTAGACAGGGGAGTGGGAGACCCCAGCATTTT. Encoded protein: CASSEPRQGSGRPQHF.

This chain connects TRBV30 to TRBJ2-7; a possible D gene is TRBD1 (6 bases). Germline V CDR1 and CDR2: GTSNPN, SVGIG (reference sequence). Between the trimmed V and J ends, which lost 2 bases and 5 bases, there was a span of 13 bases. The CDR3 has 13 residues. In nucleotides, the CDR3 is TGTGCCTGGAGTAGGGGGAACGAAAACGAGCAGTACTTC. Its protein is CAWSRGNENEQYF.

The rearrangement uses TRBV11-2 and TRBJ1-2; unclear D gene. The germline V gene has CDR1 SGHAT and CDR2 FQNNGV. The CDR3 has 13 amino acids. The V end lost 2 bases, the J end lost 4 bases, and 8 bases lay between the germline ends. Here the CDR3 reads CASSLMAVYGYTF. Here the CDR3 DNA reads TGTGCCAGCAGCTTAATGGCAGTCTATGGCTACACCTTC.

Only a few counts were recorded for this clone. The chain carries TRBV27 and TRBJ1-5; no firm D call. V lost 0 bases and J 1 base, leaving 4 bases between the germline ends. CDR3 length equals 14 residues. Germline assignment: CDR1 MNHEY and CDR2 SMNVEV (reference sequence). CDR3 sequence reads: CASSLSESNQPQHF. The DNA for the CDR3 is TGTGCCAGCAGTTTATCGGAAAGCAATCAGCCCCAGCATTTT.

The genes are TRBV7-9 and TRBJ1-1, with 7 bases identical to TRBD1. The germline V gene has CDR1 SEHNR and CDR2 FQNEAQ (reference sequence). Losses at the gene ends were 5 bases for V and 1 base for J; bases not matched to a gene: 19. This CDR3 is 19 amino acids long. The CDR3 sequence is CASSPYRGRGRVPNTEAFF. Here the CDR3 DNA reads TGTGCCAGCAGCCCGTATAGGGGGCGGGGGAGGGTCCCGAACACTGAAGCTTTCTTT.

The table lists this clone with a few counts. The rearrangement uses TRBV28 and TRBJ2-7, with TRBD2 identical over 10 bases. Germline V CDR1 and CDR2: MDHEN, SYDVKM. The CDR3 consists of 16 residues. Trimming took 4 bases from V and 0 from J; bases not matched to a gene: 6. In DNA form, the CDR3 reads TGTGCCAGCAGTTCGCAGGCTAGCGGGGGCTCCTACGAGCAGTACTTC. This translates into CASSSQASGGSYEQYF.

The rearrangement joins TRBV6-1 to TRBJ1-2; the D gene is possibly TRBD1 (5 bases). Germline V lookup: CDR1 MNHNS, CDR2 SASEGT. The CDR3 length is 15 residues. Trimming removed 3 bases from V and 8 bases from J, with 19 bases in between. CDR3 DNA: TGTGCCAGCAGTGATAAGTTCTGGGGGTCCGGGGGCTACACCTTC. This codes for CASSDKFWGSGGYTF.

V is TRBV5-4 and J is TRBJ2-7; D remains unclear. The CDR3 has 14 residues. V gave up 5 bases and J gave up 0 bases, with 12 bases separating them. CDR1 and CDR2 from the germline V gene are SGHNT and YYREEE (reference sequence). CDR3 nucleotides: TGTGCCAGCAGGTGGACCTCCGGCTCCTACGAGCAGTACTTC. This codes for CASRWTSGSYEQYF.

This clone was observed a single time. The chain links TRBV28 to TRBJ2-3; D remains unclear. The CDR3 covers 16 residues. The ends were cut back, 4 bases at V and 6 bases at J, with 20 bases in the middle. The germline V gene encodes CDR1 MDHEN and CDR2 SYDVKM. CDR3 sequence (DNA): TGTGCCAGCAGTTATGGGTCGGAGCCGCCTGGGGATACGCAGTATTTT. It codes for CASSYGSEPPGDTQYF.

This chain connects TRBV10-2 to TRBJ2-7, with TRBD1 matching over 10 bases. Trimming took 5 bases from V and 4 from J; bases not matched to a gene: 8. This CDR3 is 15 amino acids long. Germline CDR1 WSHSY, CDR2 SAAADI. CDR3 residues: CASSIDRGQVYEQYF. CDR3 coding DNA: TGCGCCAGCAGTATTGACAGGGGGCAGGTGTACGAGCAGTACTTC.

This clone was observed a handful of times. The chain employs TRBV5-4 and TRBJ2-7, with 7 bases fitting TRBD1. The V and J ends lost 3 bases and 3 bases, in that order; junction bases with no gene match: 6. Germline CDR1 reads SGHNT; CDR2 reads YYREEE (reference sequence). The length of the CDR3 is 14 residues. The CDR3 sequence is CASSSRQGSYEQYF. Written as DNA, the CDR3 is TGTGCCAGCAGCTCCCGACAGGGTAGCTACGAGCAGTACTTC.

This clone is labeled medium-sized. This chain links TRBV28 with TRBJ2-3; D is possibly TRBD2 (7 bases). This CDR3 is built from 15 residues. The germline V gene encodes CDR1 MDHEN and CDR2 SYDVKM. V was clipped by 7 bases and J by 1 base, with 15 bases between them. CDR3 sequence: CASILGGGGTDTQYF. DNA of the CDR3: TGTGCCAGCATCCTTGGGGGGGGCGGCACAGATACGCAGTATTTT.

This CDR3 reads CSVDGSSSYEQYF. CDR3 DNA: TGCAGCGTTGACGGCAGTTCCTCCTACGAGCAGTACTTC. The chain links TRBV29-1 to TRBJ2-7; D remains ambiguous. V lost 3 bases and J 0 bases, leaving 9 bases between the germline ends. This CDR3 is 13 amino acids long. Looked up from germline, CDR1 is SQVTM and CDR2 is ANQGSEA.

This clone was observed a single time. The rearrangement joins TRBV28 to TRBJ1-1; tentative D call: TRBD1 (5 bases). Trimming shortened V by 2 bases and J by 6 bases, and 13 bases separated the two germline ends. This CDR3 comprises 14 residues. CDR1 is MDHEN and CDR2 is SYDVKM in the germline V gene. The CDR3 reads CASSLGIGAAEAFF. The CDR3 DNA sequence: TGTGCCAGCAGTTTAGGTATCGGGGCAGCTGAAGCTTTCTTT.

The chain uses TRBV9 and TRBJ2-2; D unresolved. Germline CDR1 reads SGDLS; CDR2 reads YYNGEE. The V gene lost 0 bases and the J gene lost 2 bases, with 8 bases spanning the gap. CDR3 length: 15 amino acids. The CDR3: CASSVADPNTGELFF. The CDR3 DNA reads TGTGCCAGCAGCGTAGCGGACCCTAACACCGGGGAGCTGTTTTTT.

This clone appeared once. The J gene is TRBJ1-3, the V gene TRBV29-1; perhaps TRBD1 as D (5 bases). Trimming left V 3 bases short and J 4 bases short, with 10 bases between. Germline assignment: CDR1 SQVTM and CDR2 ANQGSEA. This CDR3 is 13 amino acids long. The CDR3: CSVDGGMGNTIYF. CDR3 nucleotides: TGCAGCGTTGATGGGGGGATGGGAAACACCATATATTTT.

The chain has TRBV7-6 and TRBJ2-7; 15 positions agree with TRBD2. The V gene end was trimmed by 5 bases and the J gene end by 7 bases; junction bases not matched to a gene: 12. The CDR3 has 17 residues. Germline V gene sequence: CDR1 SGHVS, CDR2 FNYEAQ. CDR3: CASSPERTSGRGREQYF. CDR3 sequence (DNA): TGTGCCAGCAGCCCAGAGAGGACTAGCGGGAGGGGTCGAGAGCAGTACTTC.